The clone carrying this T cell receptor beta chain was counted only a few times. What it binds is unknown. This specimen belongs to a study of T cell repertoires in cytomegalovirus infection. Study overall: Indications came from public TCR beta signatures; they pointed to CMV infection and to a matching HLA type.

CDR1 is SGHDN and CDR2 is FVKESK in the germline V gene. Trimming stripped 0 bases from V and 4 bases from J, with 18 bases between. The CDR3 is 17 residues long. TCRdb reprocessed the reads via MiXCR and lists one record per CDR3 protein. Among 50,000 to 55,000 distinct CDR3 sequences, 20% to 25% were seen once, and the ten largest hold around 27%. The gene calls are TRBV14 and TRBJ1-2; maybe TRBD1 (5 bases). This clonotype was sampled from a human donor in good health (CMV status not recorded). Some clones in this sample may be carry-over from other donors' samples. The material was CD8+ T cells from cultured PBMCs, obtained from culture after CMV antigen stimulation. The DNA for the CDR3 is TGTGCCAGCAGCCAAGATCCAGGTCAGGGCCGCCTCTATGGCTACACCTTC. This gives the protein CASSQDPGQGRLYGYTF.